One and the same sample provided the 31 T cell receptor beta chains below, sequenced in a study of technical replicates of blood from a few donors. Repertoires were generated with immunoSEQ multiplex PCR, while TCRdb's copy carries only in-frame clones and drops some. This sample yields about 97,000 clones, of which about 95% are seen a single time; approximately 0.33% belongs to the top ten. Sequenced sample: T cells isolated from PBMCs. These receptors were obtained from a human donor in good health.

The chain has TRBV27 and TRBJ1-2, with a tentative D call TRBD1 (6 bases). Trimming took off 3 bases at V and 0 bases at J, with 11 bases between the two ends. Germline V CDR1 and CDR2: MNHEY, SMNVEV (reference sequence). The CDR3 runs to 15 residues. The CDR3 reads CASSFQGPSNYGYTF. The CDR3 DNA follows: TGTGCCAGCAGTTTTCAGGGGCCCTCTAACTATGGCTACACCTTC.

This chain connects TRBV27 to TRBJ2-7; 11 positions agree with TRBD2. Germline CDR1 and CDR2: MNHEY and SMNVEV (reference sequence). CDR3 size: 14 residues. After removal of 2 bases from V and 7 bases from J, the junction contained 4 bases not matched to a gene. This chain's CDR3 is CASSLLAGGGEQYF. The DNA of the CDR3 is TGTGCCAGCAGTTTACTAGCGGGAGGCGGGGAGCAGTACTTC.

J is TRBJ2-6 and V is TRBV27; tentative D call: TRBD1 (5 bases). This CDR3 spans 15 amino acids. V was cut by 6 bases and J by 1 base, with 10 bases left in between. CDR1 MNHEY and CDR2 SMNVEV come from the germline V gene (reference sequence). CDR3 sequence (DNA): TGTGCCAGCAGCTCCACAGGATCTGGGGCCAACGTCCTGACTTTC. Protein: CASSSTGSGANVLTF.

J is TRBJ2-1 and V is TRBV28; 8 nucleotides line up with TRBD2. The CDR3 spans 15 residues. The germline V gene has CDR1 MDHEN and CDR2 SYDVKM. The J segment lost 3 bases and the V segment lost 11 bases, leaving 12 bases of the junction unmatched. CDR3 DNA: TGTGCCTCAAAGGGGGTAGCGGGATACTACAATGAGCAGTTCTTC. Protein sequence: CASKGVAGYYNEQFF.

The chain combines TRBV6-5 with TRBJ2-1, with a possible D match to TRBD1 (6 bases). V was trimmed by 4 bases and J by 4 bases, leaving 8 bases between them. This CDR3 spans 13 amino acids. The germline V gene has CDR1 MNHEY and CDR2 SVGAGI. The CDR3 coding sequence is TGTGCCAGCAGTTGGACAGAGTACAATGAGCAGTTCTTC. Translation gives CASSWTEYNEQFF.

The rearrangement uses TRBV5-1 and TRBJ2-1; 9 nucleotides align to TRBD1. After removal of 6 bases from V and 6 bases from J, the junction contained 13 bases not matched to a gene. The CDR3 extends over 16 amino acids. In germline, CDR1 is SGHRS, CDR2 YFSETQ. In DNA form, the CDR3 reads TGCGCCAGCACTAATCCGGGGACAGGGAGTTTCAATGAGCAGTTCTTC. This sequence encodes CASTNPGTGSFNEQFF.

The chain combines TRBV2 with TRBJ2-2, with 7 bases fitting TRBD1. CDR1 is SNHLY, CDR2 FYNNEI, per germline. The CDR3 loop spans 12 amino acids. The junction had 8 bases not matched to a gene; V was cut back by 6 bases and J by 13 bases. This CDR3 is CASRLQGFGLFF. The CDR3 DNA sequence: TGTGCCAGCAGATTACAGGGGTTCGGGCTGTTTTTT. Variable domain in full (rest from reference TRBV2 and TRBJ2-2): EPEVTQTPSHQVTQMGQEVILRCVPISNHLYFYWYRQILGQKVEFLVSFYNNEISEKSEIFDDQFSVERPDGSNFTLKIRSTKLEDSAMYFCASRLQGFGLFFGEGSRLTVL.

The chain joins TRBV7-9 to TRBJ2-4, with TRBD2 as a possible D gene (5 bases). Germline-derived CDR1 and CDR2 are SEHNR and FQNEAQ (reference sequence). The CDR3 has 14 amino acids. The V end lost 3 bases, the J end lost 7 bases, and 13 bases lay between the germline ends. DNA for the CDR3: TGTGCCAGCAGCTTGGACGGACTTGAGAACATTCAGTACTTC. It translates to CASSLDGLENIQYF.

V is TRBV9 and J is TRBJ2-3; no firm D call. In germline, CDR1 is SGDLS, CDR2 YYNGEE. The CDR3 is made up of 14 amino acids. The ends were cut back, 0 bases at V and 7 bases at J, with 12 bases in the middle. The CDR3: CASSVVPTQYTQYF. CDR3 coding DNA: TGTGCCAGCAGCGTAGTCCCTACTCAATATACGCAGTATTTT.

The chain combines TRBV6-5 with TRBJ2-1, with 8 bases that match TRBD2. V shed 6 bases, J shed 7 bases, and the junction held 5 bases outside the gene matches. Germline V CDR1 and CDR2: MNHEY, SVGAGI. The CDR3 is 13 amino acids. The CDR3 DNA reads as TGTGCCAGCAGCAGCGGGAGCGGAAATGAGCAGTTCTTC. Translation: CASSSGSGNEQFF.

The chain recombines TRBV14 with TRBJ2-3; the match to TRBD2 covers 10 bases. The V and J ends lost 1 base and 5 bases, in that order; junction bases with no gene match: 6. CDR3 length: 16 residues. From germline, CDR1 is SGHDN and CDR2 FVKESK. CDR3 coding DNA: TGTGCCAGCAGCCAAGTGCTAGCGGGAGTTGGAGATACGCAGTATTTT. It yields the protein CASSQVLAGVGDTQYF.

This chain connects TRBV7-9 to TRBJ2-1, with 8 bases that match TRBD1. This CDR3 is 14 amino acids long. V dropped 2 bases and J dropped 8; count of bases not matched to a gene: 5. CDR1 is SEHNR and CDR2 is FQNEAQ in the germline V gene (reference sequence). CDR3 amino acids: CASSLRTGMDEQFF. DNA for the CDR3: TGTGCCAGCAGCTTACGGACAGGGATGGATGAGCAGTTCTTC.

The CDR3: CASSPWEGGRSGEQYF. The CDR3 coding sequence is TGTGCCAGCAGCCCCTGGGAGGGTGGAAGATCTGGCGAGCAGTACTTC. The chain joins TRBV9 to TRBJ2-7, with 7 positions matching TRBD2. CDR3 length equals 16 residues. Germline CDR1 is SGDLS and CDR2 is YYNGEE. The V gene end was trimmed by 4 bases and the J gene end by 6 bases; junction bases not matched to a gene: 16.

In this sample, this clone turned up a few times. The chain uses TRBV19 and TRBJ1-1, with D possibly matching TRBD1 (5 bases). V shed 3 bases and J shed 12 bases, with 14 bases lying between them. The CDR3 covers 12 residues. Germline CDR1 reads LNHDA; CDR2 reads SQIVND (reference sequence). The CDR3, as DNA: TGTGCCAGTAGTATGCAGCAGGGTGTATCTTTCTTT. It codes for CASSMQQGVSFF.

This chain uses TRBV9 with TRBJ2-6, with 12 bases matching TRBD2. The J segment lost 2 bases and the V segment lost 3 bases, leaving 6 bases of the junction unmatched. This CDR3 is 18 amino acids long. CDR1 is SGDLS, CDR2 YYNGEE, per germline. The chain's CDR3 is CASSGRLAGDPGANVLTF. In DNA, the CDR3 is TGTGCCAGCAGCGGCAGACTAGCGGGAGATCCTGGGGCCAACGTCCTGACTTTC.

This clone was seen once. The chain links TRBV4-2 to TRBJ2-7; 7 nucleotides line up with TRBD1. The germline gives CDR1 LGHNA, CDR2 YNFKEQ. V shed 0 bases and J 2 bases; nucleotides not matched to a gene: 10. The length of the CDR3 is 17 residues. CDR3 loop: CASSQDLFGDSTYEQYF. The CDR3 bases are TGTGCCAGCAGCCAAGATTTGTTCGGGGACAGTACCTACGAGCAGTACTTC.

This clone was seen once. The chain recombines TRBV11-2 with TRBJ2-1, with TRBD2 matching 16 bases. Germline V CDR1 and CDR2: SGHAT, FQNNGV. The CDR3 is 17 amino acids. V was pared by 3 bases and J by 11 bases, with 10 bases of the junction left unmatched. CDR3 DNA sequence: TGTGCCAGCAGCTTCCCGGGACTAGCGGGAGGGCCTGGGAAGCAGTTCTTC. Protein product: CASSFPGLAGGPGKQFF. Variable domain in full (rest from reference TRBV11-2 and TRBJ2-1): EAGVAQSPRYKIIEKRQSVAFWCNPISGHATLYWYQQILGQGPKLLIQFQNNGVVDDSQLPKDRFSAERLKGVDSTLKIQPAKLEDSAVYLCASSFPGLAGGPGKQFFGPGTRLTVL.

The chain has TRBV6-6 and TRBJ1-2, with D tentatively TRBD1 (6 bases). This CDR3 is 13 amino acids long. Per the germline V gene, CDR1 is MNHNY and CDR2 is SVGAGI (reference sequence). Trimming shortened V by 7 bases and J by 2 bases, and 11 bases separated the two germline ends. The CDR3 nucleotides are TGTGCCAGCACCAGGACAGCGAACTATGGCTACACCTTC. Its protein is CASTRTANYGYTF.

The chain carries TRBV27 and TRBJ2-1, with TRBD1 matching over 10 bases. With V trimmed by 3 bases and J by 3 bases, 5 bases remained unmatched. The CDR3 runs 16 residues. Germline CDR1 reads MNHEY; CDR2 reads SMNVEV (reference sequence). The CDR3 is CASSFRWTGGYNEQFF. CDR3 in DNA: TGTGCCAGCAGTTTTAGATGGACAGGGGGCTACAATGAGCAGTTCTTC.

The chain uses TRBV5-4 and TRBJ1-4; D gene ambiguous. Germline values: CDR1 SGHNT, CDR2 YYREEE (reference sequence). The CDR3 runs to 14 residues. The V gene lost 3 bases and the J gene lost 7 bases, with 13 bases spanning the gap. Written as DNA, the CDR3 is TGTGCCAGCAGCTCGGGAATCTCTGTTGAAAAACTGTTTTTT. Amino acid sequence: CASSSGISVEKLFF. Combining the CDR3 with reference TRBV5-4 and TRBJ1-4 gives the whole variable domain ETGVTQSPTHLIKTRGQQVTLRCSSQSGHNTVSWYQQALGQGPQFIFQYYREEENGRGNFPPRFSGLQFPNYSSELNVNALELDDSALYLCASSSGISVEKLFFGSGTQLSVL.

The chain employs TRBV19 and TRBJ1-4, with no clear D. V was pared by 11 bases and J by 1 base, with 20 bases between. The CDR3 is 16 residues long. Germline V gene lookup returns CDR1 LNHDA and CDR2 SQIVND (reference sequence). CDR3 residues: CAAATGRRGTNEKLFF. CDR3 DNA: TGTGCCGCCGCAACCGGGAGACGGGGAACTAATGAAAAACTGTTTTTT.

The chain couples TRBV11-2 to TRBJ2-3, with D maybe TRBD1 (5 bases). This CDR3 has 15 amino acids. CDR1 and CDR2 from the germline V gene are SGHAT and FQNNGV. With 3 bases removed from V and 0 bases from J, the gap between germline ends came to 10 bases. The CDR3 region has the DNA TGTGCCAGCAGCTTTTCTGGGGCTAGCACAGATACGCAGTATTTT. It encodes CASSFSGASTDTQYF.

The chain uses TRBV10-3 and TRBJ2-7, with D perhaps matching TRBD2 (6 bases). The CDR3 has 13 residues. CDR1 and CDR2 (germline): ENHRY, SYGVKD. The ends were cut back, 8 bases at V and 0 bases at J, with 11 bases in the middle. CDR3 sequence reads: CAIPRRDSYEQYF. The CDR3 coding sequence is TGTGCCATCCCCCGGAGGGACTCCTACGAGCAGTACTTC.

The CDR3, as DNA: TGTGCCAGCAGTTTATTTCAGGGGGGCACTGAAGCTTTCTTT. It yields the protein CASSLFQGGTEAFF. The rearrangement joins TRBV28 to TRBJ1-1; TRBD1 matches 7 bases. J gave up 4 bases and V 1 base, and 3 bases lay outside the gene matches. CDR3 length: 14 residues. The germline CDR1 and CDR2 sequences are MDHEN and SYDVKM. Full variable domain (remainder filled in from reference TRBV28 and TRBJ1-1): DVKVTQSSRYLVKRTGEKVFLECVQDMDHENMFWYRQDPGLGLRLIYFSYDVKMKEKGDIPEGYSVSREKKERFSLILESASTNQTSMYLCASSLFQGGTEAFFGQGTRLTVV.

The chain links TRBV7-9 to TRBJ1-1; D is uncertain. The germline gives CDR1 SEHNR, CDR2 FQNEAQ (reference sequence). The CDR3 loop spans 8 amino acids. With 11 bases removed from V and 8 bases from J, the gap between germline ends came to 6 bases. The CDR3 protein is CAGPEAFF. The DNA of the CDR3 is TGTGCCGGCCCGGAAGCTTTCTTT.

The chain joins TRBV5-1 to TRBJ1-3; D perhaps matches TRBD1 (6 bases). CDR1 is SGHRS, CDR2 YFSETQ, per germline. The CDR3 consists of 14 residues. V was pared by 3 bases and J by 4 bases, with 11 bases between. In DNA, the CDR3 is TGCGCCAGCAGCTGGGAAGGACAGGGAAACACCATATATTTT. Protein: CASSWEGQGNTIYF. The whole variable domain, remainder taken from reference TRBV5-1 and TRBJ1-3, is KAGVTQTPRYLIKTRGQQVTLSCSPISGHRSVSWYQQTPGQGLQFLFEYFSETQRNKGNFPGRFSGRQFSNSRSEMNVSTLELGDSALYLCASSWEGQGNTIYFGEGSWLTVV.

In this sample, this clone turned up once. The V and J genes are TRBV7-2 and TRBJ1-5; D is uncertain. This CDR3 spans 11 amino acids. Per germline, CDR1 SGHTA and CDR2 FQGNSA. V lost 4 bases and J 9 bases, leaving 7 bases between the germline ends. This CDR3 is CASSSEGPQHF. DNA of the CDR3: TGTGCCAGCAGCTCTGAGGGGCCCCAGCATTTT.

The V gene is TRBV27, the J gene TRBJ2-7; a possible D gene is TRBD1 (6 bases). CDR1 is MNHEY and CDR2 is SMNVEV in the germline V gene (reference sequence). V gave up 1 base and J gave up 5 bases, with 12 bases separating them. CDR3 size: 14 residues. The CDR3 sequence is CASSLFQGMDEQYF. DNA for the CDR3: TGTGCCAGCAGTTTATTCCAGGGGATGGACGAGCAGTACTTC.

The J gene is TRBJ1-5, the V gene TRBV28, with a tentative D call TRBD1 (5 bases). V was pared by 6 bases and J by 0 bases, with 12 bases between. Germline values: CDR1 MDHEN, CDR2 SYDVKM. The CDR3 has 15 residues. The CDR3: CASRLRGNSNQPQHF. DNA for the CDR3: TGTGCCAGCAGGCTACGGGGGAATAGCAATCAGCCCCAGCATTTT.

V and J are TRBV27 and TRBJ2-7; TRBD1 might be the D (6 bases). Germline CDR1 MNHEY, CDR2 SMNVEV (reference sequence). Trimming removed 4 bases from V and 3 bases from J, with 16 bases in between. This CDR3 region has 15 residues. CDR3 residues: CASSSPGQKIYEQYF. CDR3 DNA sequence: TGTGCCAGCAGTTCGCCCGGACAGAAAATCTACGAGCAGTACTTC.

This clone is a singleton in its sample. CDR3 nucleotide sequence: TGTGCCAGTAGGAAAGGGGGTCCTGAAGCTTTCTTT. Translating it yields CASRKGGPEAFF. The rearrangement links TRBV19 to TRBJ1-1; D perhaps matches TRBD1 (6 bases). Germline values: CDR1 LNHDA, CDR2 SQIVND (reference sequence). The CDR3 is 12 residues long. Trimming pared 6 bases from V and 6 bases from J, leaving 11 bases between.